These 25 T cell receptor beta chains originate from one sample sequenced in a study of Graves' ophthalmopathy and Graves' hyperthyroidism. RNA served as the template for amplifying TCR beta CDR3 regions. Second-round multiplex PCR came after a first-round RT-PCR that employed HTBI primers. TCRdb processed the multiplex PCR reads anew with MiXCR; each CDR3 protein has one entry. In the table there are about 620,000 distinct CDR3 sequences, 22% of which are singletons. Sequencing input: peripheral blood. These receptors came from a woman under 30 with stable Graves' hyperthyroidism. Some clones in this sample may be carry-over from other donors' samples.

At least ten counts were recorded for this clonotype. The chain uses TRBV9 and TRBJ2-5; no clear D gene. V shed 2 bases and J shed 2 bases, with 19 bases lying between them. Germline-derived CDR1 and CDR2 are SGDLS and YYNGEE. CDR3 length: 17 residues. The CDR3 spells CASSVGVGGQGQETQYF. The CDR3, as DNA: TGTGCCAGCAGCGTGGGTGTTGGTGGGCAAGGACAAGAGACCCAGTACTTC. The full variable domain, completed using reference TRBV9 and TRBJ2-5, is DSGVTQTPKHLITATGQRVTLRCSPRSGDLSVYWYQQSLDQGLQFLIQYYNGEERAKGNILERFSAQQFPDLHSELNLSSLELGDSALYFCASSVGVGGQGQETQYFGPGTRLLVL.

CDR3 protein: CASSYSLSDRGHNYGYTF. CDR3 DNA: TGTGCCAGCAGTTACTCACTCTCAGACAGGGGGCATAACTATGGCTACACCTTC. The J gene is TRBJ1-2, the V gene TRBV6-2 or TRBV6-3, with TRBD1 matching 10 bases. This CDR3 is 18 amino acids long. Trimming cost V 0 bases and J 1 base; bases outside gene matches: 8. Looked up from germline, CDR1 is MNHEY and CDR2 is SVGEGT.

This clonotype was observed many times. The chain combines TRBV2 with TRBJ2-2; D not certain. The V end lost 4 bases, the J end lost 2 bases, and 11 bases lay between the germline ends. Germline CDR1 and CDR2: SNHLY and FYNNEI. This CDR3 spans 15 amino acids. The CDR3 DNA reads TGTGCCAGCAGTGCAAGGCAGAGAAACACCGGGGAGCTGTTTTTT. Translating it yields CASSARQRNTGELFF.

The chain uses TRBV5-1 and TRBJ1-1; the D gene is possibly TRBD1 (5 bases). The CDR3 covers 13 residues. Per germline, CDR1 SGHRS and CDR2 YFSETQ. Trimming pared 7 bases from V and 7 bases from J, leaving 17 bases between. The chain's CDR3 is CASREGPASEAFF. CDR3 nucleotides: TGCGCCAGCCGCGAGGGGCCCGCGAGTGAAGCTTTCTTT.

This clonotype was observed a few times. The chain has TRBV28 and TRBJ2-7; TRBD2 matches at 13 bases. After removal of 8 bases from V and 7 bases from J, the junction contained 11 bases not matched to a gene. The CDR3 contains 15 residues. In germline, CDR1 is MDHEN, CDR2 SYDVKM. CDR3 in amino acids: CASRRTSGGPGEQYF. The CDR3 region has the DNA TGTGCCAGCCGGAGGACTAGCGGGGGACCGGGTGAGCAGTACTTC.

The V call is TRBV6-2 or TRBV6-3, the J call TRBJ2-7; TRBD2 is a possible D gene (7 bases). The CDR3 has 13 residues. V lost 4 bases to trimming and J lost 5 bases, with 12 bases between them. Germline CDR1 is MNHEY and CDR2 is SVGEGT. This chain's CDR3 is CASSFGGLDEQYF. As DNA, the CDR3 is TGTGCCAGCAGTTTCGGGGGGCTGGACGAGCAGTACTTC.

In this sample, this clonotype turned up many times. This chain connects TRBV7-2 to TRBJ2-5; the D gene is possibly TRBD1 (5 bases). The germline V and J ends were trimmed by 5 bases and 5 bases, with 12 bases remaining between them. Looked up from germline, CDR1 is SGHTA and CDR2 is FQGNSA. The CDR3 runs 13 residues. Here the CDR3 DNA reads TGTGCCAGCAGCCTCAGGGTTATGGAGACCCAGTACTTC. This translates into CASSLRVMETQYF.

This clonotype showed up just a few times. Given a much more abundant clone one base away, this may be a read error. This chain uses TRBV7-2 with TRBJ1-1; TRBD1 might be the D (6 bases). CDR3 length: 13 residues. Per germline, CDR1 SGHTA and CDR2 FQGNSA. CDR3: CASSLGTTSEACF. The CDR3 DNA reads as TGTGCCAGCAGCTTGGGGACAACGTCTGAAGCTTGCTTT.

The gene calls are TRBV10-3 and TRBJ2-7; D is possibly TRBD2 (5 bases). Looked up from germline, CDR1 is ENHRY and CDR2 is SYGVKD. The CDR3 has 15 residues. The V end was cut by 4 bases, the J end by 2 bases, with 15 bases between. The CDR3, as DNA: TGTGCCATCAGTGGGGGAGACCCGGACCCCTACGAGCAGTACTTC. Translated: CAISGGDPDPYEQYF.

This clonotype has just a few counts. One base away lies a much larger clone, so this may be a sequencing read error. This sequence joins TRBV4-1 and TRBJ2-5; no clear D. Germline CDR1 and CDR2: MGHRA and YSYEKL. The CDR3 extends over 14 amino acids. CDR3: CASSRGSIQETKYF. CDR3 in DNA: TGCGCCAGCAGCCGTGGGTCTATCCAAGAGACCAAGTACTTC.

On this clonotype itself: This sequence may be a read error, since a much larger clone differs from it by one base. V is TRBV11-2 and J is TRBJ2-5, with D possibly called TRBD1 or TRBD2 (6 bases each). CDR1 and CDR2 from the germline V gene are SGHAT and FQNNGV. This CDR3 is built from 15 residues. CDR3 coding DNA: TGTCCCAGCAGCTTAACTGGGGGGCCTAGGGAGACCCAGTACTTC. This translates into CPSSLTGGPRETQYF.

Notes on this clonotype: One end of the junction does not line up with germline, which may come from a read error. CDR3 region: CASCRGQGDEQCF. CDR3 bases: TGTGCCAGCTGCCGGGGACAGGGTGACGAGCAGTGCTTC. V is TRBV6-1 and J is TRBJ2-7; 9 nucleotides match TRBD1. Germline-derived CDR1 and CDR2 are MNHNS and SASEGT. This CDR3 is built from 13 residues.

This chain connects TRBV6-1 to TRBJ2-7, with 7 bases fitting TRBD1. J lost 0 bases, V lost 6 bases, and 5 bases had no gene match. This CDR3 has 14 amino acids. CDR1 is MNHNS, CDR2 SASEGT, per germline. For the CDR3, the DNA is TGTGCCAGCAGAGAACGGGACAGCTCCTACGAGCAGTACTTC. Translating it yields CASRERDSSYEQYF.

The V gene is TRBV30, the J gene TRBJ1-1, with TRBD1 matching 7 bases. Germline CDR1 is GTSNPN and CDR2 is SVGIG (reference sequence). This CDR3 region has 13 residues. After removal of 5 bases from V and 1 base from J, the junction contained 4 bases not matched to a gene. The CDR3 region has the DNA TGTGCCTGGGACAGGGCTCAGAACACTGAAGCTTTCTTT. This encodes CAWDRAQNTEAFF.

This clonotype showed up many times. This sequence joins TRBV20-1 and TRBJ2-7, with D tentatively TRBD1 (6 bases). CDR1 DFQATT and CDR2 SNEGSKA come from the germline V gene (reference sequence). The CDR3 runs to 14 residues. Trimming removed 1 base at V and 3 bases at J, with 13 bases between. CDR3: CSARAPDSYYEQYF. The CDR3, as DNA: TGCAGTGCTAGAGCACCGGACAGTTACTACGAGCAGTACTTC.

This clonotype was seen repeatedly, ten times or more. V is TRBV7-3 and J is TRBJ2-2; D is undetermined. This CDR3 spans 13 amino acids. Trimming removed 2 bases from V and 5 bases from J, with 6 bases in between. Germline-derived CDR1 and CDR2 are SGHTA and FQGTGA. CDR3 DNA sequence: TGTGCCAGCAGCTTACTGGTGACCGGGGAGCTGTTTTTT. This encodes CASSLLVTGELFF.

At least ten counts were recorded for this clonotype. CDR3 DNA: TGTGCCAGCAGTGGACAGTTAGGGACCTACGAGCAGTACTTC. This encodes CASSGQLGTYEQYF. The chain uses TRBV6-1 and TRBJ2-7, with D possibly being TRBD1 (5 bases). Per germline, CDR1 MNHNS and CDR2 SASEGT. The CDR3 totals 14 residues. V lost 4 bases and J lost 2, with 12 bases in between.

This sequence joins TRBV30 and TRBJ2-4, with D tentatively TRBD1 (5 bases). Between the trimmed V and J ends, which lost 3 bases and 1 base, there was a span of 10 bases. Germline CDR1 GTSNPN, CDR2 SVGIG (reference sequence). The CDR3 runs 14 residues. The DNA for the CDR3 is TGTGCCTGGAGCTGGACAATGGCCAAAAACATTCAGTACTTC. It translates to CAWSWTMAKNIQYF.

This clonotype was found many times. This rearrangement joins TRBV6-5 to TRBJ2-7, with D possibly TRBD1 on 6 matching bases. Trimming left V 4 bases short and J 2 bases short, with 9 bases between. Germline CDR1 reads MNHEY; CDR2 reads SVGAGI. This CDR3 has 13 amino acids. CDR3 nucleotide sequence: TGTGCCAGCAGTTGGGACACACCCTACGAGCAGTACTTC. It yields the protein CASSWDTPYEQYF.

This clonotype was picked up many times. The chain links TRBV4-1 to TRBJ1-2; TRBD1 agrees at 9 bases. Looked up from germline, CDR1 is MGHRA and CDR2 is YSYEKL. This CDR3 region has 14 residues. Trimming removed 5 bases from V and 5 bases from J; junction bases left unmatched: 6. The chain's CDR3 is CASSSRDRVYGYTF. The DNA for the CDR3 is TGCGCCAGCAGCTCCCGGGACAGGGTGTATGGCTACACCTTC.

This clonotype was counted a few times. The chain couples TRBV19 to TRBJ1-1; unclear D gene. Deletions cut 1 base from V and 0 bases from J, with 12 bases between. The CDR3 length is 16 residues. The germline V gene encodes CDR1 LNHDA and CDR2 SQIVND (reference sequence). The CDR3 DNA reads TGTGCCAGTAGTATAGGGCCGTCCGGACTGAACACTGAAGCTTTCTTT. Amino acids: CASSIGPSGLNTEAFF.

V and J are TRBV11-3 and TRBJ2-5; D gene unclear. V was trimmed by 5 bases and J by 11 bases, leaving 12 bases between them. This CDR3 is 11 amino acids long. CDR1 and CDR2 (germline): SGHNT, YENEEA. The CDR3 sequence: CASSLTAVQYF. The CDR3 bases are TGTGCCAGCAGCCTCACGGCGGTTCAGTACTTC.

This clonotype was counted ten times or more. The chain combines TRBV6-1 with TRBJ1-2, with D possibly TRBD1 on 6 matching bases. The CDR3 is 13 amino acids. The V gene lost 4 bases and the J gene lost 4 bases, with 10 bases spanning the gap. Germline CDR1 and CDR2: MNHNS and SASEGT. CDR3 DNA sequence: TGTGCCAGCAGTGCCGACAGGACCTATGGCTACACCTTC. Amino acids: CASSADRTYGYTF.

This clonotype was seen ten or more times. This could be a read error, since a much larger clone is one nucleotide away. The CDR3: CASGDNEQYF. Written as DNA, the CDR3 is TGTGCCAGCGGGGACAACGAGCAGTACTTC. This chain joins TRBV2 and TRBJ2-7; TRBD1 is a possible D gene (6 bases). CDR1 and CDR2 (germline): SNHLY, FYNNEI. V lost 8 bases and J 5 bases, leaving 7 bases between the germline ends. This CDR3 is 10 amino acids long. The entire variable domain, with the rest obtained from reference TRBV2 and TRBJ2-7, is as follows: EPEVTQTPSHQVTQMGQEVILRCVPISNHLYFYWYRQILGQKVEFLVSFYNNEISEKSEIFDDQFSVERPDGSNFTLKIRSTKLEDSAMYFCASGDNEQYFGPGTRLTVT.

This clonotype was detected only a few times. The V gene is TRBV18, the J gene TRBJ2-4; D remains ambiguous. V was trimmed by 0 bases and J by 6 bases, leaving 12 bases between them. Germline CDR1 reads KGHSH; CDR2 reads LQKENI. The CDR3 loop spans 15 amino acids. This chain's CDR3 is CASSPPAGNRNIQYF. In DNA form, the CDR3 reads TGTGCCAGCTCACCACCAGCTGGGAACCGAAACATTCAGTACTTC.